Below, 11 T cell receptor beta chains from the same sample are listed, as sequenced in a study of CD8+CD57+ T cells in acquired aplastic anemia. TCR beta VDJ combinations and CDR3 sequences were profiled from genomic DNA. TCRdb itself ran the reads through MiXCR, one entry per CDR3 protein. Among 200,000 to 250,000 distinct CDR3 sequences, 60% to 65% were seen once, and the ten largest hold approximately 32%. The sample taken for sequencing was sorted CD4+, CD8+, or CD8+CD57+ T cells (not recorded which) from PBMCs. The receptors originated from a human donor in good health.

The rearrangement links TRBV2 to TRBJ2-2; D is ambiguous. Trimming removed 7 bases from V and 0 bases from J, with 15 bases in between. Germline-derived CDR1 and CDR2 are SNHLY and FYNNEI. CDR3 size: 16 residues. The CDR3 DNA reads TGTGCCAGCACCCCAGGAAGACGGACGAACACCGGGGAGCTGTTTTTT. It specifies CASTPGRRTNTGELFF.

This chain joins TRBV7-9 and TRBJ2-1, with no clear D. V was clipped by 4 bases and J by 0 bases, with 10 bases between them. From germline, CDR1 is SEHNR and CDR2 FQNEAQ (reference sequence). CDR3 length: 15 amino acids. Here the CDR3 reads CASSSGLSSYNEQFF. The DNA for the CDR3 is TGTGCCAGCAGCTCCGGGTTAAGCTCCTACAATGAGCAGTTCTTC.

This chain connects TRBV9 to TRBJ1-1, with D tentatively TRBD1 (6 bases). V dropped 0 bases and J dropped 12 bases, with 27 bases sitting between them. CDR1 and CDR2 from the germline V gene are SGDLS and YYNGEE. This CDR3 contains 17 residues. CDR3 loop: CASSVGRDIWENTETFF. The CDR3, as DNA: TGTGCCAGCAGCGTAGGGCGGGACATCTGGGAGAACACCGAAACTTTCTTT. Full variable domain (remainder filled in from reference TRBV9 and TRBJ1-1): DSGVTQTPKHLITATGQRVTLRCSPRSGDLSVYWYQQSLDQGLQFLIQYYNGEERAKGNILERFSAQQFPDLHSELNLSSLELGDSALYFCASSVGRDIWENTETFFGQGTRLTVV.

The V gene is TRBV25-1, the J gene TRBJ2-3, with 12 positions matching TRBD2. Trimming removed 5 bases from V and 6 bases from J; junction bases left unmatched: 21. Germline loops: CDR1 MGHDK, CDR2 SYGVNS. The CDR3 extends over 20 amino acids. CDR3 sequence reads: CASSPRTSGKIGGHYDTQYF. The CDR3, as DNA: TGTGCCAGCAGTCCCCGGACTAGCGGGAAAATTGGGGGGCATTATGATACGCAGTATTTT.

This clonotype was seen many times. The V call is TRBV27, the J call TRBJ2-7; 8 bases align to TRBD2. V gave up 6 bases and J gave up 12 bases; unmatched junction bases: 10. CDR3 size: 12 residues. Germline V gives CDR1 MNHEY, CDR2 SMNVEV (reference sequence). CDR3 sequence (DNA): TGTGCCAGCAGCGACTCAGCGGGAGTGGCGTACTTC. Encoded protein: CASSDSAGVAYF.

The chain employs TRBV7-9 and TRBJ1-2; D may be TRBD1 (5 bases). CDR1 and CDR2 from the germline V gene are SEHNR and FQNEAQ (reference sequence). Trimming removed 1 base from V and 6 bases from J, with 12 bases in between. The CDR3 is 14 residues long. The CDR3 DNA follows: TGTGCCAGCAGCTTAGGTCCAGGGCGGGATGGCTACACCTTC. Translating it yields CASSLGPGRDGYTF.

The chain links TRBV20-1 to TRBJ1-2; 7 bases align to TRBD1. Germline CDR1 is DFQATT and CDR2 is SNEGSKA (reference sequence). The CDR3 runs to 16 residues. V lost 0 bases, J lost 6 bases, and 13 bases stayed unmatched. CDR3 DNA sequence: TGCAGTGCTAGAGAACCCAAGACAGGGTTTTGGGATGGCTACACCTTC. Residues: CSAREPKTGFWDGYTF.

The V gene is TRBV15, the J gene TRBJ2-7; TRBD2 agrees at 7 bases. The CDR3 contains 18 residues. Germline trimming cut 0 bases from V and 3 bases from J; bases unmatched to any gene: 14. Looked up from germline, CDR1 is LNHNV and CDR2 is YYDKDF (reference sequence). The CDR3 nucleotides read TGTGCCACCAGCAGAGATCTTCCGAGCGGGGTTGATCACTACGAGCAGTACTTC. Translated: CATSRDLPSGVDHYEQYF. The full variable domain, its missing parts supplied by reference TRBV15 and TRBJ2-7, is DAMVIQNPRYQVTQFGKPVTLSCSQTLNHNVMYWYQQKSSQAPKLLFHYYDKDFNNEADTPDNFQSRRPNTSFCFLDIRSPGLGDTAMYLCATSRDLPSGVDHYEQYFGPGTRLTVT.

The chain couples TRBV7-8 to TRBJ1-2, with 7 bases fitting TRBD1. The trim removed 4 bases at V and 7 bases at J, leaving 18 bases unmatched. Germline values: CDR1 SGHVS, CDR2 FQNEAQ. CDR3 length equals 17 residues. CDR3 protein: CASSSTGVGGGAAGYTF. For the CDR3, the DNA is TGTGCCAGCAGCTCGACTGGTGTAGGGGGCGGGGCAGCTGGCTACACCTTC.

This clonotype was detected ten times or more. This chain links TRBV4-3 with TRBJ1-4; 10 nucleotides align to TRBD1. The V and J ends lost 0 bases and 5 bases, in that order; junction bases with no gene match: 6. Germline-derived CDR1 and CDR2 are LGHNA and YSLEER. CDR3 length: 17 amino acids. In nucleotides, the CDR3 is TGCGCCAGCAGCCAAGACAGGCCGGGACAGGGGAATGAAAAACTGTTTTTT. Translating it yields CASSQDRPGQGNEKLFF.

This clonotype came up once. No conserved phenylalanine or tryptophan is present at the end of the CDR3, so a read error is the likely explanation. The limits of the CDR3 on the DNA are not certain, so only TCRdb's listed CDR3 is given. V gene TRBV7-9 combines with J gene TRBJ1-5. From its first to its last residue, the CDR3 has 13 amino acids. CDR1 is SEHNR and CDR2 is FQNEAQ in the germline V gene (reference sequence). CDR3 amino acids: CASTLSAGVYEHS.